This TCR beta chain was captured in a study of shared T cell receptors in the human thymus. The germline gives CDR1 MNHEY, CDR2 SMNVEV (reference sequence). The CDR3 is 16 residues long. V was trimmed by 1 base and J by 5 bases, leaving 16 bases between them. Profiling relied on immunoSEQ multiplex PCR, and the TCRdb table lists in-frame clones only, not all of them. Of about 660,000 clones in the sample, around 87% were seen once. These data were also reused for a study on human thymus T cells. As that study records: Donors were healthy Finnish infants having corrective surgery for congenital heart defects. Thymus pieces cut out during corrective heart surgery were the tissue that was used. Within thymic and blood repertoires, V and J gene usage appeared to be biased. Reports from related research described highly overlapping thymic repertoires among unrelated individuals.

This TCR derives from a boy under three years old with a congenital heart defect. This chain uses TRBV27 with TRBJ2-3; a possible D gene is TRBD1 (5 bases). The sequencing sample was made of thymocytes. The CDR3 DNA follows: TGTGCCAGCAGTTTATTTCAGGGCAAAATTTTAGATACGCAGTATTTT. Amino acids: CASSLFQGKILDTQYF.